Below, 2 T cell receptor beta chains from the same sample are listed, as sequenced in a study of blood T cell repertoires in COVID-19. TCRdb keeps only in-frame clones here, not all; method: immunoSEQ multiplex PCR. The sample has about 230,000 clones, 88% seen once. The sample was peripheral blood. The receptors derive from a woman in her sixties or seventies with acute or convalescent COVID-19.

A word on this clone: This sample includes further DNA sequences coding for the same CDR3. The V and J genes are TRBV20-1 and TRBJ1-2; no firm D call. V shed 5 bases and J shed 7 bases, with 11 bases lying between them. CDR1 and CDR2 from the germline V gene are DFQATT and SNEGSKA (reference sequence). CDR3 length equals 11 residues. The CDR3 protein is CSADDPGGYTF. The CDR3 DNA reads as TGCAGTGCTGACGACCCGGGTGGCTACACCTTC.

The chain has TRBV7-9 and TRBJ1-5; 9 nucleotides align to TRBD1. Germline V gives CDR1 SEHNR, CDR2 FQNEAQ (reference sequence). Germline trimming cut 4 bases from V and 2 bases from J; bases unmatched to any gene: 9. This CDR3 is built from 17 residues. CDR3 loop: CASSSNGGQGGNQPQHF. DNA for the CDR3: TGTGCCAGCAGCTCCAATGGGGGACAGGGTGGCAATCAGCCCCAGCATTTT.